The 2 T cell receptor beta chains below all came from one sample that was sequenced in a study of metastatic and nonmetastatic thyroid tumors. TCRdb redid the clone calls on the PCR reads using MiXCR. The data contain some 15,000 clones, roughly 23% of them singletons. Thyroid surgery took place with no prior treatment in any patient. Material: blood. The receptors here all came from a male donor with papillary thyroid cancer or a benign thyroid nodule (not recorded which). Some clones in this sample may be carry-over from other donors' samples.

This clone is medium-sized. CDR3 in amino acids: CASSIGRRSNSNQPQHF. CDR3 DNA: TGTGCCAGTAGTATAGGTCGAAGGTCCAATAGCAATCAGCCCCAGCATTTT. V is TRBV19 and J is TRBJ1-5; D is ambiguous. The CDR3 is made up of 17 amino acids. V lost 1 base and J 0 bases, leaving 13 bases between the germline ends. Germline V gene data show CDR1 as LNHDA and CDR2 as SQIVND (reference sequence).

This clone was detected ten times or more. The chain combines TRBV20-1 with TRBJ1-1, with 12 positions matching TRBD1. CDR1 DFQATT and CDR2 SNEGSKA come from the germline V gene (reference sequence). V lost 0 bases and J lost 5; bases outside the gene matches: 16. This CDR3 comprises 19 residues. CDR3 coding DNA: TGCAGTGCTAGAGACCGGGACAGGGGGCGATTTTTAAGTGGTACTGAAGCTTTCTTT. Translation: CSARDRDRGRFLSGTEAFF.